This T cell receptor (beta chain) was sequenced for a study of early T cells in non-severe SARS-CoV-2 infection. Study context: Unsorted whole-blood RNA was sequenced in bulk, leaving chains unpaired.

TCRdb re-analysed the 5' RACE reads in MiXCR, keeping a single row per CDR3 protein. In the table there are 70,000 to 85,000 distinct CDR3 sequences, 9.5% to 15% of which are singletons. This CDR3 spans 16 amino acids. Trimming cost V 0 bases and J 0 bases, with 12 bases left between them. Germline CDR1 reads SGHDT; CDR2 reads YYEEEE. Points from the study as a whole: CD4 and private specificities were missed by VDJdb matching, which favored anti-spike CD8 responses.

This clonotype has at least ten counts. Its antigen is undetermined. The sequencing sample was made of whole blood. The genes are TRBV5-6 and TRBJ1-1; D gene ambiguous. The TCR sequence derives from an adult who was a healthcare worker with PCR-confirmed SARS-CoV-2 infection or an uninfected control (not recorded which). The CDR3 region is CASSLGQARMNTEAFF. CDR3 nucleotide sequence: TGTGCCAGCAGCTTGGGGCAGGCGAGAATGAACACTGAAGCTTTCTTT.